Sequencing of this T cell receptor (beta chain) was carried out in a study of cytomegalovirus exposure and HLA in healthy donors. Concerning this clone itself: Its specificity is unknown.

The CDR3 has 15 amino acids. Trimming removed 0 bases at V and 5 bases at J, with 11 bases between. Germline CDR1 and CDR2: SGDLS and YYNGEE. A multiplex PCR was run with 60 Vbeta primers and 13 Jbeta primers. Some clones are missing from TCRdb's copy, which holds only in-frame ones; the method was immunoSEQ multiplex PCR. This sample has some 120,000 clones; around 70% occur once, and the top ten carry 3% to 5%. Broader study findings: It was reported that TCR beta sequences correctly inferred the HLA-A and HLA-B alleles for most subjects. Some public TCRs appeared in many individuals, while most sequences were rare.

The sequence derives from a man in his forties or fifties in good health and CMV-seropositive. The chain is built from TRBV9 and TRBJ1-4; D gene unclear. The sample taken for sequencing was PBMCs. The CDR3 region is CASSVAKRRNEKLFF. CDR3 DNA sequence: TGTGCCAGCAGCGTAGCTAAAAGGAGAAATGAAAAACTGTTTTTT.